Listed below are T cell receptor beta chains from one sample, sequenced in a study of post-analysis software for immune sequencing data. MiXCR was run by TCRdb on the PCR reads, yielding one entry per CDR3 protein. The profile shows 750,000 to 950,000 distinct CDR3 sequences, about 45% of them singletons. Material for sequencing was blood. The receptors were sampled from a girl aged 5 to 17 with multiple sclerosis. Both conserved end residues are part of each CDR3. A D gene is named only where the DNA matches it firmly. Clone size is not always given. Where it is, it says once, few, many or a class for expanded clones.

V	size	J	D	DNA	CDR3
TRBV28	few	TRBJ2-7	TRBD2	TGTGCCAGCAGTTCGACGAGAGCGGGAGCCCTCTATGAGCAGTACTTC	CASSSTRAGALYEQYF
TRBV11-2	few	TRBJ2-3	NA	TGTGCCAGCAGCCTTAGTTGGGGGACCCGCACAGATACGCAGTATTTT	CASSLSWGTRTDTQYF
TRBV27	few	TRBJ2-3	TRBD2	TGTGCCAGCAGTTTACGTCCCTCTAGCGGATTCTACACAGATACGCAGTATTTT	CASSLRPSSGFYTDTQYF
TRBV9	NA	TRBJ1-2	NA	TGTGCCAGCAGCGTAGATTCCCGACAGGCCCTTGCATATGGCTACACCTTC	CASSVDSRQALAYGYTF
TRBV29-1	NA	TRBJ2-5	TRBD2	TGCAGCGGAAGACTAGCGGGAGACTTCGGGGAGACCCAGTACTTC	CSGRLAGDFGETQYF
TRBV12-3/TRBV12-4	few	TRBJ2-7	NA	TGTGCCAGCAGCTTCTTTCCGGTTTTGGGAGAGCAGTACTTC	CASSFFPVLGEQYF
TRBV5-1	few	TRBJ2-1	TRBD2	TGCGCCAGCAGCTGGGGGACTAGATCCGACGAGCAGTTCTTC	CASSWGTRSDEQFF
TRBV7-6	few	TRBJ2-1	TRBD1	TGTGCCAGCAGCGCTACCGGGACAGGGGTTGACAATGAGCAGTTCTTC	CASSATGTGVDNEQFF
TRBV12-3/TRBV12-4	few	TRBJ2-1	NA	TGTGCCAGCGGAACGTTGTACAATGAGCAGTTCTTC	CASGTLYNEQFF
TRBV5-1	NA	TRBJ1-1	NA	TGCGCCAGCAGCAGGGATGCAGAGACTGAAGCTTTCTTT	CASSRDAETEAFF
TRBV15	NA	TRBJ2-7	TRBD1	TGTGCCACCAGCTCTTCTCCGGGACAGGGCCCCTACGAGCAGTACTTC	CATSSSPGQGPYEQYF
TRBV12-3/TRBV12-4	NA	TRBJ2-3	TRBD1	TGTGCCAGCAGTTCACAGGGGAAGGGCACCCACCCGGCAGATACGCAGTATTTT	CASSSQGKGTHPADTQYF
TRBV6-5	NA	TRBJ2-4	TRBD1	TGTGCCAGCAGTACCGACAGGGTCCCGGGCAACATTCAGTACTTC	CASSTDRVPGNIQYF
TRBV20-1	NA	TRBJ2-7	NA	TGCAGTGCGCAGGACAGCTACTACGAGCAGTACTTC	CSAQDSYYEQYF
TRBV7-3	NA	TRBJ2-3	NA	TGTGCCAGCAGCACCACCGGAGGAGTCACAGATACGCAGTATTTT	CASSTTGGVTDTQYF
TRBV6-5	NA	TRBJ1-6	TRBD1	TGTGCCAGCGGTTGGACAGGAACCTATTCACCCCTCCACTTT	CASGWTGTYSPLHF
TRBV7-3	NA	TRBJ1-3	NA	TGTGCCAGCAGCTCCGGACCGGCGAGCTCTGGAAACACCATATATTTT	CASSSGPASSGNTIYF
TRBV7-8	few	TRBJ2-7	TRBD1	TGTGCCAGCAGCTTAGGAGGGGGCCGAACTTACGAGCAGTACTTC	CASSLGGGRTYEQYF
TRBV29-1	NA	TRBJ2-7	NA	TGCAGCGTTGAAAGTGGTGACGAAACCTACGAGCAGTACTTC	CSVESGDETYEQYF
TRBV6-6	few	TRBJ1-6	NA	TGTGCCAGCAGTTACTCGACGGTTTCACCCCTCCACTTT	CASSYSTVSPLHF
TRBV2	NA	TRBJ2-1	TRBD2	TGTGCCAGCAGGGCGACTAGCGGGAGGGCCAGGAATGAGCAGTTCTTC	CASRATSGRARNEQFF
TRBV20-1	NA	TRBJ1-2	NA	TGCAGTGCTAGAGATATGGGGTCTAGTTGGTATGGCTACACCTTC	CSARDMGSSWYGYTF
TRBV4-2	NA	TRBJ1-1	NA	TGTGCCAGCAGCCAAGGACAAAAGGACACTGAAGCTTTCTTT	CASSQGQKDTEAFF
TRBV6-1	NA	TRBJ2-7	NA	TGTGCCAGCTCTCGACAGACCTACGAGCAGTACTTC	CASSRQTYEQYF